The sequence of this T cell receptor beta chain was determined in a study of stem cell transplantation in POMP-related autoinflammatory disease. The wider study: CD8+ T cells were low and CD4+ cells naive-skewed before transplant. After transplant, neutrophils and platelets showed 100% graft donor chimerism through one year.

PRAID combined immunodeficiency and autoinflammation. Sequencing was performed with immunoSEQ multiplex PCR; in TCRdb, only in-frame clones are kept and a portion is missing. The data contain some 68,000 clones, under 95% of them singletons. Germline V gene lookup returns CDR1 LNHDA and CDR2 SQIVND (reference sequence). Trimming stripped 4 bases from V and 6 bases from J, with 13 bases between. This CDR3 has 14 amino acids. The chain carries TRBV19 and TRBJ2-4; the D call may be TRBD1 or TRBD2 (5 bases each). This sequence originates from a human patient with POMP-related autoinflammation and immune dysregulation (PRAID). Part of the T cell pool may stem from the graft donor. The sequenced sample was CD4+ T cells from PBMCs, obtained after stem cell transplantation. The CDR3 DNA reads TGTGCCAGTAGTACACCGGGACGGCCAAACATTCAGTACTTC. It yields the protein CASSTPGRPNIQYF.